This note documents a single T cell receptor (beta chain) sequence. PCR involved 60 Vbeta and 13 Jbeta primers. Only in-frame clones appear in the TCRdb table, and some are missing; sequencing was by immunoSEQ multiplex PCR. Among 110,000 to 150,000 clones listed, 80% were seen once. The germline V gene encodes CDR1 SGHRS and CDR2 YFSETQ. Deletions cut 0 bases from V and 0 bases from J, with 7 bases between. The CDR3 extends over 15 amino acids. The sample originates from a study of cytomegalovirus exposure and HLA in healthy donors. The chain employs TRBV5-1 and TRBJ1-3, with a possible D match to TRBD1 (5 bases). This clonotype originated in a man in his forties in good health and CMV-seronegative. Sequencing was done on a sample of PBMCs. CDR3 bases: TGCGCCAGCAGCTTGGACGGGGGCTCTGGAAACACCATATATTTT. Translating gives CASSLDGGSGNTIYF.